A selection of T cell receptor beta chains follows, all from one sample in a study of blood T cell repertoires in COVID-19. Generated by immunoSEQ multiplex PCR, the TCRdb table keeps only in-frame clones and is missing some. The data hold 250,000 or so clones, with 86% observed a single time. Input material: PBMCs or T cells enriched from blood (not recorded which). The receptors originated from a woman aged 50 to 60 who had recovered from COVID-19. CDR3s include the opening cysteine and the closing phenylalanine or tryptophan. The order of the fields is CDR3 protein, V gene, J gene, D gene. A D gene is named only where the DNA matches it firmly.

CASRPRLNRVLDEKLFF	TRBV7-9	TRBJ1-4	.
CASSPARTGYDSYEQYF	TRBV7-8	TRBJ2-7	TRBD1
CATSDPTVNYGYTF	TRBV24-1	TRBJ1-2	.
CASTPPGGELFF	TRBV6-5	TRBJ2-2	.
CASSSGETQYF	TRBV7-7	TRBJ2-5	.
CASSPWTGSSYEQYF	TRBV27	TRBJ2-7	TRBD1
CASSSGTQGNTIYF	TRBV6-5	TRBJ1-3	.
CASRGQGSPNEKLFF	TRBV13	TRBJ1-4	TRBD1
CASSQVSGRKNTEAFF	TRBV4-2	TRBJ1-1	.
CASSLNPGGYNEQFF	TRBV7-3	TRBJ2-1	TRBD2
CASSLDSKNTEAFF	TRBV5-4	TRBJ1-1	.
CASGSAGRGEEQYF	TRBV27	TRBJ2-7	.
CASSVAGRGTAGELFF	TRBV9	TRBJ2-2	.
CASSPTGGRDKNIQYF	TRBV18	TRBJ2-4	.
CASSLDWDSYNSPLHF	TRBV7-2	TRBJ1-6	TRBD1
CASSPGTGSNQPQHF	TRBV5-5	TRBJ1-5	TRBD1
CASSFDSAGGYTF	TRBV7-9	TRBJ1-2	.
CASSLRGTGGNIQYF	TRBV28	TRBJ2-4	TRBD1
CASSQEIGTGASYEQYF	TRBV3-1/TRBV3-2	TRBJ2-7	TRBD1
CASTKTTANNSPLHF	TRBV9	TRBJ1-6	.
CASSQELTSWGSNEQFF	TRBV4-1	TRBJ2-1	TRBD2
CASSFQLGLAGTGGTGELFF	TRBV5-1	TRBJ2-2	TRBD2
CASSKQGQPQHF	TRBV21-1	TRBJ1-5	.